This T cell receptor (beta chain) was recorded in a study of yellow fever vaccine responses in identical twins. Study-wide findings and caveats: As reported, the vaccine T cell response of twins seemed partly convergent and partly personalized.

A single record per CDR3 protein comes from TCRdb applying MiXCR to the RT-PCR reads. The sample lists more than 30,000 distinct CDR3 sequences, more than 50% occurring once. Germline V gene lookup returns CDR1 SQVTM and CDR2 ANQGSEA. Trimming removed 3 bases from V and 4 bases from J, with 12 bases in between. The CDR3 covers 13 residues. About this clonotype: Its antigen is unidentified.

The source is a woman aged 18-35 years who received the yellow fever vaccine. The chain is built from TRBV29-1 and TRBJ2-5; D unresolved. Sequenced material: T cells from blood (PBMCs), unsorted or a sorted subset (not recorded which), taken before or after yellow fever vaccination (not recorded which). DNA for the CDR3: TGCAGCGTTGACCTGCCAGAGGTAGAGACCCAGTACTTC. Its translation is CSVDLPEVETQYF.